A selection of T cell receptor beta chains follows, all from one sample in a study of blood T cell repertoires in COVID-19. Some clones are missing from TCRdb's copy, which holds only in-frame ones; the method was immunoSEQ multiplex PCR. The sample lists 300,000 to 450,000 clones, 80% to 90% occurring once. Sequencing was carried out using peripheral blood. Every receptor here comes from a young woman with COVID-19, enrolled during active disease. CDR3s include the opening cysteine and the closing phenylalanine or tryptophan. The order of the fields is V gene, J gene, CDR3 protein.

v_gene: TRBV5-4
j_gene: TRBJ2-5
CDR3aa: CASSPGLRRETQYF

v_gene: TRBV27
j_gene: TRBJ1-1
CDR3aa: CASSASMNTEAFF

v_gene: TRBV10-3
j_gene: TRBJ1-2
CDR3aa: CAISEPQGTGYTF

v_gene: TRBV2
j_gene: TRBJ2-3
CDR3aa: CASTTDSHTQYF

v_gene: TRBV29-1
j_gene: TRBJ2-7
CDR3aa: CSVESPRLPEQYF

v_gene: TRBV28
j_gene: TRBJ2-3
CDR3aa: CASSSPRGGVTDTQYF

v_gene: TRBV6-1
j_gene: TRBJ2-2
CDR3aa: CASRARQGSTGELFF

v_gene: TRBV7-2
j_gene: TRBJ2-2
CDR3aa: CASRSQSGDTGELFF

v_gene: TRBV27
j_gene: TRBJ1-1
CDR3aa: CASSLLGGTEAFF

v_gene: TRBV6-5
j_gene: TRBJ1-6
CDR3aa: CASSTQTVHNSPLHF

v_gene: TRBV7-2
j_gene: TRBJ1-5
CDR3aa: CASSPDRSSNQPQHF

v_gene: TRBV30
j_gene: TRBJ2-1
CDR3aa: CAWTGQGDNEQFF

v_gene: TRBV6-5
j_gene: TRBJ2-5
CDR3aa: CASSYNRQGTQYF

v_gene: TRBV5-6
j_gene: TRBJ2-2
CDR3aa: CASSLGGANTGELFF

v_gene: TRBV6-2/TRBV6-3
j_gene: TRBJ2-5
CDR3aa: CASSYEVAGGFQETQYF

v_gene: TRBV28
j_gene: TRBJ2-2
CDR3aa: CASSLVNVLQVNTGELFF

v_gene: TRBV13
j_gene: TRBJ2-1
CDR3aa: CASSLRGQGEQFF

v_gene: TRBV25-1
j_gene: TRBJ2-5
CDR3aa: CASSDRGQGWRETQYF

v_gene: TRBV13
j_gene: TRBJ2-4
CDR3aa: CASSPSGSEAKNIQYF

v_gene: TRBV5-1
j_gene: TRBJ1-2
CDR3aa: CASSAGVGYGYTF